These 25 T cell receptor beta chains share one sample of origin, sequenced in a study of identical twins (dated by TCRdb to the mid-2010s). The library was produced with 5' RACE. Sequencing relied on an Illumina HiSeq 2000. Through fastp at Q25 and MiXCR, TCRdb rebuilt clones from the public reads, retaining in-frame beta chains. Rows merge per CDR3 protein into single entries with the most common DNA and genes. Counted in this sample were under 250,000 distinct CDR3 sequences; around 10% of them appeared once. Together, the top ten hold about 5.5% of the sample. Sequenced: memory (CD45RO+) T cells sorted from blood. What this sample's cell subset or site label stands for: CD45RO+ enriched T cells. These receptors all come from a woman between 18 and 29 years old in good health.

This clonotype was found many times. The rearrangement joins TRBV7-9 to TRBJ2-7; no clear D gene. V was pared by 5 bases and J by 7 bases, with 15 bases between. Germline assignment: CDR1 SEHNR and CDR2 FQNEAQ (reference sequence). This CDR3 has 13 amino acids. Here the CDR3 reads CASSPPTASEQYF. The CDR3 region has the DNA TGTGCCAGCAGCCCGCCGACCGCGAGTGAGCAGTACTTC.

This clonotype was seen a few times. The chain combines TRBV27 with TRBJ2-5, with D perhaps TRBD2 (5 bases). CDR1 and CDR2 from the germline V gene are MNHEY and SMNVEV (reference sequence). The CDR3 length is 13 residues. The V end was cut by 3 bases, the J end by 4 bases, with 9 bases between. The chain's CDR3 is CASSFGEGETQYF. Here the CDR3 DNA reads TGTGCCAGCAGTTTCGGTGAGGGAGAGACCCAGTACTTC.

The table lists this clonotype with many counts. This chain links TRBV7-2 with TRBJ1-5; D remains unclear. Between the trimmed V and J ends, which lost 1 base and 5 bases, there was a span of 9 bases. The CDR3 has 14 amino acids. CDR1 and CDR2 (germline): SGHTA, FQGNSA. DNA for the CDR3: TGTGCCAGCAGCTTAGATCGGGTTTATCAGCCCCAGCATTTT. Encoded protein: CASSLDRVYQPQHF.

To note about this clonotype: A clone one base away is much larger, so this may be a read error. The chain uses TRBV14 and TRBJ2-3, with 10 bases matching TRBD2. The CDR3 contains 16 residues. Germline V gene lookup returns CDR1 SGHDN and CDR2 FVKESK. The trim removed 3 bases at V and 3 bases at J, leaving 6 bases unmatched. CDR3 residues: CASSHKGLASTDTQYF. The CDR3 DNA is TGTGCCAGCAGCCATAAGGGACTAGCGTCAACAGATACGCAGTATTTT.

The rearrangement links TRBV5-1 to TRBJ2-5, with 9 positions matching TRBD2. This CDR3 spans 17 amino acids. Germline V CDR1 and CDR2: SGHRS, YFSETQ. The ends lost 3 bases at V and 0 bases at J; junction bases unmatched: 9. The CDR3 DNA is TGCGCCAGCAGCTACGGACTAGCGAGGACGTACCAAGAGACCCAGTACTTC. It specifies CASSYGLARTYQETQYF.

This clonotype was seen repeatedly, ten times or more. This chain connects TRBV24-1 to TRBJ2-3, with D unclear. V lost 2 bases, J lost 6 bases, and 5 bases lay in between. This CDR3 region has 12 residues. Germline V lookup: CDR1 KGHDR, CDR2 SFDVKD. The CDR3 DNA reads as TGTGCCACCAGTGATTCTGGGGATACGCAGTATTTT. It yields the protein CATSDSGDTQYF.

This clonotype was seen many times. This sequence joins TRBV20-1 and TRBJ2-1, with TRBD2 matching over 11 bases. Germline values: CDR1 DFQATT, CDR2 SNEGSKA (reference sequence). The trim removed 2 bases at V and 0 bases at J, leaving 9 bases unmatched. CDR3 length equals 18 residues. The CDR3 DNA sequence: TGCAGTGCTAGACCGGGACTAGCGGAACAGAGCTCCTACAATGAGCAGTTCTTC. It is translated as CSARPGLAEQSSYNEQFF.

This clonotype turned up a few times. The V and J genes are TRBV7-2 and TRBJ2-7; D perhaps matches TRBD1 (6 bases). CDR1 is SGHTA, CDR2 FQGNSA, per germline. The CDR3 contains 16 residues. The germline V and J ends were trimmed by 0 bases and 7 bases, with 19 bases remaining between them. The CDR3 region is CASSLAHGTTSWEQYF. The DNA for the CDR3 is TGTGCCAGCAGCTTAGCGCACGGGACAACGTCCTGGGAGCAGTACTTC.

This clonotype was detected ten times or more. J is TRBJ1-2 and V is TRBV20-1; D might be TRBD1 (6 bases). The germline V and J ends were trimmed by 0 bases and 11 bases, with 13 bases remaining between them. Germline values: CDR1 DFQATT, CDR2 SNEGSKA (reference sequence). There are 12 residues in the CDR3. The CDR3 DNA sequence: TGCAGTGCTAGAGATCCGCAGGGGCTGTACACCTTC. Encoded protein: CSARDPQGLYTF.

The chain is built from TRBV10-1 and TRBJ2-3, with a possible D match to TRBD2 (5 bases). This CDR3 has 18 residues. V was trimmed by 4 bases and J by 5 bases, leaving 25 bases between them. The germline gives CDR1 WNHNN, CDR2 SYGVQD (reference sequence). Here the CDR3 DNA reads TGCGCCAGCAGTGTCAATGTCCTGGGCGGACCCGGGGAAGATACGCAGTATTTT. Protein product: CASSVNVLGGPGEDTQYF.

This clonotype showed up many times. V and J are TRBV30 and TRBJ2-7; 12 nucleotides align to TRBD2. The CDR3 consists of 16 residues. CDR1 and CDR2 from the germline V gene are GTSNPN and SVGIG (reference sequence). The ends lost 8 bases at V and 1 base at J; junction bases unmatched: 12. DNA of the CDR3: TGTGCCCGGACGAAGGCCGGGACTAGCGGGTCCTACGAGCAGTACTTC. Protein product: CARTKAGTSGSYEQYF.

In its sample, this clonotype was seen a few times. The J gene is TRBJ2-3, the V gene TRBV7-2; D is unclear. The CDR3 spans 14 residues. CDR1 and CDR2 from the germline V gene are SGHTA and FQGNSA. V was trimmed by 2 bases and J by 1 base, leaving 7 bases between them. The CDR3 DNA follows: TGTGCCAGCAGCTTATCACGGGGCACAGATACGCAGTATTTT. Its translation: CASSLSRGTDTQYF.

J is TRBJ1-2 and V is TRBV20-1, with D maybe TRBD1 (6 bases). CDR1 is DFQATT, CDR2 SNEGSKA, per germline (reference sequence). Trimming removed 3 bases from V and 5 bases from J, with 13 bases in between. The CDR3 is made up of 13 amino acids. The chain's CDR3 is CSAREAGVYGYTF. In DNA form, the CDR3 reads TGCAGTGCTAGGGAAGCAGGGGTGTATGGCTACACCTTC.

This clonotype has ten or more counts. The CDR3 loop reads CASSFKSQGMSTQYF. Here the CDR3 DNA reads TGTGCCAGCAGTTTTAAATCACAGGGGATGAGTACGCAGTATTTT. This chain links TRBV12-3 or TRBV12-4 with TRBJ2-3; TRBD1 agrees at 7 bases. The CDR3 runs to 15 residues. V was pared by 3 bases and J by 8 bases, with 11 bases of the junction left unmatched.

The chain links TRBV6-5 to TRBJ1-2, with D hard to call. The CDR3 is made up of 10 amino acids. Germline CDR1 is MNHEY and CDR2 is SVGAGI. Here the CDR3 reads CAIESYGYTF. CDR3 coding DNA: TGTGCGATTGAGAGCTATGGCTACACCTTC.

This clonotype occurred a few times. The genes are TRBV7-8 and TRBJ2-7; 10 bases fit TRBD1. The CDR3 runs 17 residues. J was trimmed by 4 bases and V by 1 base; bases with no gene match: 10. In germline, CDR1 is SGHVS, CDR2 FQNEAQ. CDR3 loop: CASSLVADRGLVYEQYF. The CDR3 DNA reads TGTGCCAGCAGCTTAGTCGCCGACAGGGGGCTTGTGTACGAGCAGTACTTC.

The table lists this clonotype with a few counts. DNA of the CDR3: TGCAGTGCTAGAGAACAGGGGGACACTGAAGCTTTCTTT. Residues: CSAREQGDTEAFF. The chain combines TRBV20-1 with TRBJ1-1; 8 nucleotides match TRBD1. Germline V lookup: CDR1 DFQATT, CDR2 SNEGSKA (reference sequence). V gave up 0 bases and J gave up 3 bases; unmatched junction bases: 0. The CDR3 has 13 residues.

The chain is built from TRBV7-7 and TRBJ2-7; 9 bases align to TRBD2. The V gene's germline CDR1 is SSHAT and CDR2 FNYEAQ (reference sequence). This CDR3 has 16 residues. V shed 1 base and J 7 bases; nucleotides not matched to a gene: 11. CDR3 DNA: TGTGCCAGCAGCTTAGGCGGCGGCGGGAGGGCCGAAGAGCAGTACTTC. Protein sequence: CASSLGGGGRAEEQYF.

The genes are TRBV6-1 and TRBJ2-5; D is possibly TRBD1 (5 bases). V shed 8 bases and J shed 2 bases, with 18 bases lying between them. CDR1 and CDR2 (germline): MNHNS, SASEGT. This CDR3 is 15 amino acids long. CDR3 loop: CASAYLDTLQETQYF. The CDR3 DNA sequence: TGTGCCAGCGCATACCTGGACACGCTTCAAGAGACCCAGTACTTC.

This clonotype has a handful of counts. The chain couples TRBV7-9 to TRBJ2-2; TRBD2 is a possible D gene (7 bases). This CDR3 is 15 amino acids long. Germline CDR1 SEHNR, CDR2 FQNEAQ (reference sequence). Deletions cut 8 bases from V and 4 bases from J, with 17 bases between. CDR3 in DNA: TGTGCCAGCGTACAGACTGGGGGGGCCACCGGGGAGCTGTTTTTT. Protein product: CASVQTGGATGELFF.

The chain employs TRBV6-2 or TRBV6-3 and TRBJ2-2, with TRBD2 identical over 10 bases. The CDR3 contains 18 residues. V shed 3 bases, J shed 2 bases, and the junction held 9 bases outside the gene matches. Germline values: CDR1 MNHEY, CDR2 SVGEGT. The CDR3 sequence is CASSYSRASGRNTGELFF. CDR3 in DNA: TGTGCCAGCAGTTATTCTCGAGCTAGCGGGAGAAACACCGGGGAGCTGTTTTTT.

This sequence joins TRBV2 and TRBJ2-3; 7 bases align to TRBD2. V lost 8 bases, J lost 3 bases, and 2 bases stayed unmatched. The CDR3 loop spans 12 amino acids. Germline V CDR1 and CDR2: SNHLY, FYNNEI. The CDR3 region has the DNA TGTGCCAGCGGGAGGGCGACAGATACGCAGTATTTT. Translated, it gives CASGRATDTQYF.

This clonotype came up a few times. The rearrangement links TRBV2 to TRBJ1-5, with a tentative D call TRBD1 (6 bases). V lost 6 bases and J 2 bases, leaving 14 bases between the germline ends. This CDR3 region has 15 residues. Germline loops: CDR1 SNHLY, CDR2 FYNNEI. The CDR3 loop is CASRLGRGGNQPQHF. CDR3 in DNA: TGTGCCAGCAGGTTGGGCAGGGGTGGCAATCAGCCCCAGCATTTT.

This clonotype was seen a few times. The CDR3 is CASSSQARYEQYF. The CDR3 nucleotides read TGTGCCAGTAGTAGCCAGGCTCGGTACGAGCAGTACTTC. The chain uses TRBV19 and TRBJ2-7; D gene unclear. The CDR3 runs 13 residues. Trimming removed 4 bases from V and 4 bases from J, with 11 bases in between. Germline assignment: CDR1 LNHDA and CDR2 SQIVND (reference sequence).

This clonotype was counted a few times. In nucleotides, the CDR3 is TGCGCCAGCAGCTTCGGGACTGCTTACACCGGGGAGCTGTTTTTT. Encoded protein: CASSFGTAYTGELFF. The V gene is TRBV5-1, the J gene TRBJ2-2, with D perhaps TRBD2 (6 bases). The CDR3 contains 15 residues. V lost 2 bases to trimming and J lost 3 bases, with 11 bases between them. The germline V gene encodes CDR1 SGHRS and CDR2 YFSETQ.